These 28 T cell receptor beta chains originate from one sample sequenced in a study of T-cell reconstitution after alpha-beta-depleted transplantation in children (dated by TCRdb to between 2015 and 2016). The protocol used for the library was PCR. The run used an Illumina HiSeq 2500. Molecular barcoding was employed in the preparation of TCR libraries, with unique molecular identifiers being used to normalize TCRbeta repertoire quantification. TCRdb reprocessing: public reads trimmed at Q25 with fastp, clones called with MiXCR, in-frame beta chains kept. A single entry per CDR3 protein holds the most common genes and DNA from its merged rows. This sample comprises about 400,000 distinct CDR3 sequences, about a fifth of them detected only once. The ten top clones hold over 3.5% of the sample. Sequencing was performed on PBMCs from the stem cell graft donor, taken from the stem cell graft. Receptors were obtained from a human donor who donated a stem cell graft to a child with acute myeloid leukemia.

This clonotype was seen repeatedly, ten times or more. The chain recombines TRBV5-4 with TRBJ2-1; either TRBD1 or TRBD2 may fit D (5 bases each). CDR1 is SGHNT, CDR2 YYREEE, per germline (reference sequence). The V and J ends lost 0 bases and 5 bases respectively, with 9 bases between them. This CDR3 is built from 14 residues. This CDR3 reads CASSLGDLNNEQFF. The DNA of the CDR3 is TGTGCCAGCAGCTTGGGGGACCTTAACAATGAGCAGTTCTTC.

This clonotype was detected ten times or more. The V call is TRBV29-1, the J call TRBJ2-1; perhaps TRBD2 as D (6 bases). The CDR3 contains 12 residues. Trimming shortened V by 0 bases and J by 10 bases, and 10 bases separated the two germline ends. Germline CDR1 SQVTM, CDR2 ANQGSEA. The CDR3 spells CSVEEGTWEQFF. Here the CDR3 DNA reads TGCAGCGTTGAAGAGGGGACTTGGGAGCAGTTCTTC.

This chain links TRBV5-4 with TRBJ2-7; 8 bases are shared with TRBD2. Germline CDR1 is SGHNT and CDR2 is YYREEE (reference sequence). The CDR3 contains 15 residues. J was trimmed by 5 bases and V by 0 bases; bases with no gene match: 7. The CDR3 coding sequence is TGTGCCAGCAGCTTGGGGGGCGGGAGGTGGAACGAGCAGTACTTC. This encodes CASSLGGGRWNEQYF.

This clonotype was seen at least ten times. The rearrangement links TRBV3-1 to TRBJ2-2; either TRBD1 or TRBD2 may supply D (6 bases each). Between the trimmed V and J ends, which lost 0 bases and 0 bases, there was a span of 29 bases. The CDR3 covers 23 residues. CDR1 and CDR2 from the germline V gene are LGHDT and YNNKEL (reference sequence). The CDR3 coding sequence is TGTGCCAGCAGCCAAGAAAGACCCCTCGTAAGGGGGTGGGCGGGACCGAACACCGGGGAGCTGTTTTTT. It translates to CASSQERPLVRGWAGPNTGELFF. The entire variable domain, with the rest obtained from reference TRBV3-1 and TRBJ2-2, is as follows: DTAVSQTPKYLVTQMGNDKSIKCEQNLGHDTMYWYKQDSKKFLKIMFSYNNKELIINETVPNRFSPKSPDKAHLNLHINSLELGDSAVYFCASSQERPLVRGWAGPNTGELFFGEGSRLTVL.

The V call is TRBV20-1, the J call TRBJ2-1; D ambiguous. The germline gives CDR1 DFQATT, CDR2 SNEGSKA (reference sequence). CDR3 size: 11 residues. Trimming stripped 6 bases from V and 4 bases from J, with 7 bases between. CDR3 loop: CSALAYNEQFF. Written as DNA, the CDR3 is TGCAGTGCACTGGCGTACAATGAGCAGTTCTTC.

Concerning this clonotype itself: At one end the junction does not follow the germline gene, possibly because of a read error. CDR3 in amino acids: CSTSRDPLNTEAFF. CDR3 in DNA: TGTTCCACCAGCAGAGATCCCCTAAACACTGAAGCTTTCTTT. V usage is TRBV15 and J usage is TRBJ1-1; no reliable D call. Germline CDR1 and CDR2: LNHNV and YYDKDF (reference sequence). This CDR3 is built from 14 residues.

CDR3 DNA: TGCGCCAGCAGCTTTGCAGGGGGCAGGAGAAACATTCAGTACTTC. It yields the protein CASSFAGGRRNIQYF. The genes are TRBV5-1 and TRBJ2-4; TRBD1 matches at 8 bases. The V and J ends lost 2 bases and 6 bases, in that order; junction bases with no gene match: 7. CDR1 and CDR2 from the germline V gene are SGHRS and YFSETQ. The CDR3 runs to 15 residues.

The chain is built from TRBV27 and TRBJ2-7; 10 nucleotides line up with TRBD2. Germline trimming cut 5 bases from V and 3 bases from J; bases unmatched to any gene: 4. The V gene's germline CDR1 is MNHEY and CDR2 SMNVEV (reference sequence). This CDR3 has 14 amino acids. The CDR3 nucleotides read TGTGCCAGCAGTGGACTAGCGGACATCTACGAGCAGTACTTC. Its translation is CASSGLADIYEQYF.

This clonotype came up many times. CDR3 DNA sequence: TGCAGTGCCGTGGGCCAGATCAATCAGCCCCAGCATTTT. It yields the protein CSAVGQINQPQHF. The chain joins TRBV20-1 to TRBJ1-5; D is ambiguous. The CDR3 consists of 13 residues. Germline loops: CDR1 DFQATT, CDR2 SNEGSKA (reference sequence). V was clipped by 6 bases and J by 3 bases, with 12 bases between them.

V is TRBV10-3 and J is TRBJ2-2; unclear D gene. This CDR3 has 12 residues. Germline V gene sequence: CDR1 ENHRY, CDR2 SYGVKD. V was shortened by 2 bases and J by 6 bases, with 4 bases between the two germline ends. DNA for the CDR3: TGTGCCATCAGTGAGGGTCCCGGGGAGCTGTTTTTT. Protein product: CAISEGPGELFF.

This clonotype was seen a handful of times. V and J are TRBV7-2 and TRBJ2-5; the D is unclear. V was clipped by 1 base and J by 5 bases, with 11 bases between them. CDR1 and CDR2 from the germline V gene are SGHTA and FQGNSA. This CDR3 has 14 amino acids. The CDR3 sequence is CASSLEARDETQYF. The CDR3 DNA reads TGTGCCAGCAGCTTAGAAGCCAGAGACGAGACCCAGTACTTC. Complete variable domain (other parts from reference TRBV7-2 and TRBJ2-5): GAGVSQSPSNKVTEKGKDVELRCDPISGHTALYWYRQSLGQGLEFLIYFQGNSAPDKSGLPSDRFSAERTGGSVSTLTIQRTQQEDSAVYLCASSLEARDETQYFGPGTRLLVL.

This sequence joins TRBV12-3 or TRBV12-4 and TRBJ2-1, with D maybe TRBD1 (5 bases). Trimming stripped 3 bases from V and 2 bases from J, with 11 bases between. The CDR3 is made up of 15 amino acids. DNA for the CDR3: TGTGCCAGCAGTTTGGGGCGATTGACCTACAATGAGCAGTTCTTC. This sequence encodes CASSLGRLTYNEQFF.

The table lists this clonotype with a few counts. This chain uses TRBV19 with TRBJ2-7, with D possibly being TRBD1 (6 bases). CDR3 length: 16 residues. Trimming pared 4 bases from V and 3 bases from J, leaving 19 bases between. The germline CDR1 and CDR2 sequences are LNHDA and SQIVND (reference sequence). This CDR3 is CASSKSRQASFYEQYF. As DNA, the CDR3 is TGTGCCAGTAGTAAGTCCCGACAGGCTTCCTTCTACGAGCAGTACTTC.

CDR3 residues: CASTVAGTHPDTQYF. CDR3 nucleotides: TGTGCCAGCACCGTCGCCGGGACCCACCCAGATACGCAGTATTTT. The chain employs TRBV7-8 and TRBJ2-3, with D perhaps TRBD1 or TRBD2 (5 bases each). CDR3 size: 15 residues. The germline gives CDR1 SGHVS, CDR2 FQNEAQ. The V and J ends lost 7 bases and 4 bases respectively, with 18 bases between them.

The chain combines TRBV15 with TRBJ2-7, with 10 bases matching TRBD2. The CDR3 length is 17 residues. The V gene end was trimmed by 0 bases and the J gene end by 0 bases; junction bases not matched to a gene: 5. Per the germline V gene, CDR1 is LNHNV and CDR2 is YYDKDF (reference sequence). Here the CDR3 DNA reads TGTGCCACCAGCAGAGATCTCGCTAGCGGGAGCTCCTACGAGCAGTACTTC. Amino acid sequence: CATSRDLASGSSYEQYF.

This clonotype was seen only a few times. V gene TRBV12-3 or TRBV12-4 combines with J gene TRBJ2-1; D uncertain. Trimming stripped 5 bases from V and 3 bases from J, with 11 bases between. This CDR3 region has 14 residues. Here the CDR3 DNA reads TGTGCCAGCAGTACCCAGACAAGCTACAATGAGCAGTTCTTC. Translating gives CASSTQTSYNEQFF.

This clonotype has a handful of counts. The chain joins TRBV20-1 to TRBJ2-7; D is uncertain. CDR1 is DFQATT and CDR2 is SNEGSKA in the germline V gene (reference sequence). The CDR3 has 15 amino acids. V lost 0 bases to trimming and J lost 3 bases, with 15 bases between them. The CDR3 region has the DNA TGCAGTGCTAGAGATCTGAATAGACCTGTCTACGAGCAGTACTTC. This encodes CSARDLNRPVYEQYF.

This clonotype appeared once. The chain is built from TRBV4-1 and TRBJ2-3; TRBD1 matches 9 bases. Germline-derived CDR1 and CDR2 are MGHRA and YSYEKL. The CDR3 is 15 amino acids. V was pared by 2 bases and J by 3 bases, with 3 bases of the junction left unmatched. The CDR3 sequence is CASSQRQGVTDTQYF. The DNA of the CDR3 is TGCGCCAGCAGCCAACGACAGGGGGTAACAGATACGCAGTATTTT.

The chain recombines TRBV7-6 with TRBJ2-3; 14 positions agree with TRBD2. Germline assignment: CDR1 SGHVS and CDR2 FNYEAQ. This CDR3 region has 17 residues. Losses at the gene ends were 3 bases for V and 4 bases for J; bases not matched to a gene: 6. CDR3: CASSFSGTSGSADTQYF. The CDR3 DNA reads TGTGCCAGCAGCTTCTCCGGGACTAGCGGGAGTGCAGATACGCAGTATTTT.

The table lists this clonotype with a few counts. The CDR3 DNA is TGTGCCAGCAGCTTAAGGCTGGGGGGAGATACGCAGTATTTT. Translated, it gives CASSLRLGGDTQYF. The chain links TRBV5-5 to TRBJ2-3; possibly TRBD2 for D (6 bases). This CDR3 spans 14 amino acids. Between the trimmed V and J ends, which lost 2 bases and 5 bases, there was a span of 12 bases. Germline CDR1 and CDR2: SGHKS and YYEKEE (reference sequence).

This clonotype has a count of ten or more. The V call is TRBV12-3 or TRBV12-4, the J call TRBJ2-3, with TRBD2 as a possible D gene (5 bases). The CDR3 consists of 15 residues. Trimming took 5 bases from V and 1 from J, leaving 13 bases between them. The CDR3 DNA follows: TGTGCCAGCAGTAGCGACGGGGTTCGCACAGATACGCAGTATTTT. Its translation is CASSSDGVRTDTQYF.

J is TRBJ2-7 and V is TRBV5-5, with a tentative D call TRBD1 (5 bases). V dropped 4 bases and J dropped 3 bases, with 20 bases sitting between them. From germline, CDR1 is SGHKS and CDR2 YYEKEE (reference sequence). This CDR3 has 16 amino acids. The CDR3 is CASSPEDTTRNYEQYF. The CDR3 DNA reads as TGTGCCAGCAGCCCCGAGGACACCACAAGGAACTACGAGCAGTACTTC.

This clonotype was detected ten times or more. The J gene is TRBJ1-1, the V gene TRBV6-5; D is possibly TRBD1 (5 bases). V was shortened by 2 bases and J by 4 bases, with 11 bases between the two germline ends. This CDR3 contains 14 residues. CDR1 and CDR2 (germline): MNHEY, SVGAGI. DNA for the CDR3: TGTGCCAGCAGTTACCAGGGTTTTGGCACTGAAGCTTTCTTT. It yields the protein CASSYQGFGTEAFF.

This clonotype was seen a few times. The rearrangement uses TRBV27 and TRBJ1-6; no firm D call. The germline V and J ends were trimmed by 1 base and 6 bases, with 16 bases remaining between them. Germline lookup yields CDR1 MNHEY and CDR2 SMNVEV (reference sequence). The length of the CDR3 is 17 residues. The CDR3 here is CASSLFARPTTNSPLHF. In DNA form, the CDR3 reads TGTGCCAGCAGTTTATTCGCCAGGCCTACCACTAATTCACCCCTCCACTTT.

This chain connects TRBV5-1 to TRBJ1-6; D gene unclear. V was cut by 2 bases and J by 10 bases, with 10 bases left in between. This CDR3 is built from 13 residues. Germline loops: CDR1 SGHRS, CDR2 YFSETQ. CDR3 nucleotide sequence: TGCGCCAGCAGCTTAGAAGGGCGATCACCCCTCCACTTT. Residues: CASSLEGRSPLHF.

The gene calls are TRBV29-1 and TRBJ2-7; perhaps TRBD2 as D (5 bases). The V end lost 5 bases, the J end lost 6 bases, and 14 bases lay between the germline ends. In germline, CDR1 is SQVTM, CDR2 ANQGSEA. The CDR3 extends over 12 amino acids. DNA for the CDR3: TGCAGCGTTAGCGGTCCCCCCCGCGAGCAGTACTTC. Translation: CSVSGPPREQYF.

The genes are TRBV6-1 and TRBJ2-5; TRBD1 matches at 10 bases. The length of the CDR3 is 14 residues. CDR1 and CDR2 (germline): MNHNS, SASEGT. The ends lost 6 bases at V and 5 bases at J; junction bases unmatched: 6. The CDR3, as DNA: TGTGCCAGCAGACTGGACAGGGGGAGGGAGACCCAGTACTTC. It codes for CASRLDRGRETQYF.

This clonotype was seen a handful of times. J is TRBJ2-7 and V is TRBV20-1; 9 bases line up with TRBD1. Trimming cost V 0 bases and J 3 bases; bases outside gene matches: 6. Germline lookup yields CDR1 DFQATT and CDR2 SNEGSKA (reference sequence). The length of the CDR3 is 15 residues. The CDR3: CSARESGTGNYEQYF. In nucleotides, the CDR3 is TGCAGTGCTAGAGAAAGCGGGACAGGGAACTACGAGCAGTACTTC.